The 27 T cell receptor beta chains in this list originate from one sample, sequenced in a study of OX40 agonist ivuxolimab in advanced cancers. Assay used: immunoSEQ multiplex PCR; TCRdb lists only in-frame clones, some missing. The sample lists about 73,000 clones, over 80% seen once, with roughly 0.5% in the top ten. Sequences were derived from CD4+ or CD8+ T cells sorted from blood, sampled in a trial of the OX40 agonist ivuxolimab. All receptors come from an adult with an advanced solid tumor such as melanoma, head and neck, liver or kidney cancer.

This CDR3 reads CAWSQGTSGSYEQYF. The DNA for the CDR3 is TGTGCCTGGAGTCAAGGGACTAGCGGGAGCTACGAGCAGTACTTC. The chain combines TRBV30 with TRBJ2-7, with 14 bases that match TRBD2. Germline CDR1 and CDR2: GTSNPN and SVGIG (reference sequence). The length of the CDR3 is 15 residues. The V segment lost 2 bases and the J segment 3 bases; nucleotides outside the gene matches: 3.

V gene TRBV4-1 combines with J gene TRBJ2-7; perhaps TRBD2 as D (6 bases). CDR1 and CDR2 (germline): MGHRA, YSYEKL. The CDR3 loop spans 17 amino acids. V dropped 0 bases and J dropped 0 bases, with 15 bases sitting between them. CDR3: CASSQDVGAGSSYEQYF. The CDR3 region has the DNA TGCGCCAGCAGCCAAGATGTCGGGGCGGGAAGCTCCTACGAGCAGTACTTC.

This chain joins TRBV16 and TRBJ2-1, with 8 bases lining up with TRBD2. The junction had 9 bases not matched to a gene; V was cut back by 2 bases and J by 15 bases. Germline loops: CDR1 KGHSY, CDR2 FQNENV. The CDR3 runs to 13 residues. The CDR3 DNA is TGTGCCAGCAGCCAAAGAATGCTAGCGGGTTCGTTCTTC. This translates into CASSQRMLAGSFF.

This clone was observed a single time. The genes are TRBV4-1 and TRBJ2-5; 8 bases are shared with TRBD2. V gave up 4 bases and J gave up 5 bases; unmatched junction bases: 9. The CDR3 has 15 residues. Germline V gives CDR1 MGHRA, CDR2 YSYEKL. CDR3 bases: TGCGCCAGCAGCCCTCTGGGACTAGGGGGGGAGACCCAGTACTTC. This translates into CASSPLGLGGETQYF.

This chain joins TRBV6-1 and TRBJ2-7; D is unresolved. Germline CDR1 reads MNHNS; CDR2 reads SASEGT. V shed 6 bases and J shed 5 bases, with 14 bases lying between them. The CDR3 spans 13 residues. CDR3 region: CASRPVSLDEQYF. CDR3 bases: TGTGCCAGCAGACCCGTGAGCCTGGACGAGCAGTACTTC.

Details on this clone: Its ends do not fully match the called genes, so a read error is possible. This chain connects TRBV18 to TRBJ2-5; a weak D match, TRBD1 (6 bases). The CDR3 is 14 amino acids. Germline CDR1 KGHSH, CDR2 LQKENI. CDR3 region: CASSPQGRQETQYF. The CDR3 region has the DNA TGTGCCAGCTCGCCACAGGGTAGGCAAGAGACCCAGTACTTC.

The V and J genes are TRBV7-3 and TRBJ2-3; perhaps TRBD2 as D (6 bases). The CDR3 is 15 amino acids. Trimming removed 2 bases from V and 0 bases from J, with 9 bases in between. Germline CDR1 and CDR2: SGHTA and FQGTGA. The CDR3 nucleotides read TGTGCCAGCAGCTTAGCAGGGACTAGCACAGATACGCAGTATTTT. Protein: CASSLAGTSTDTQYF.

The genes are TRBV5-4 and TRBJ2-1; D is perhaps TRBD2 (6 bases). V was clipped by 5 bases and J by 0 bases, with 12 bases between them. Germline V gene data show CDR1 as SGHNT and CDR2 as YYREEE (reference sequence). This CDR3 comprises 15 residues. CDR3 protein: CASSWTTSSYNEQFF. The CDR3, as DNA: TGTGCCAGCAGTTGGACTACTAGCTCCTACAATGAGCAGTTCTTC. The variable domain in full, with the rest retrieved from reference TRBV5-4 and TRBJ2-1, is ETGVTQSPTHLIKTRGQQVTLRCSSQSGHNTVSWYQQALGQGPQFIFQYYREEENGRGNFPPRFSGLQFPNYSSELNVNALELDDSALYLCASSWTTSSYNEQFFGPGTRLTVL.

This clone was seen once. The V and J genes are TRBV5-4 and TRBJ2-7; D gene unclear. Germline assignment: CDR1 SGHNT and CDR2 YYREEE (reference sequence). The CDR3 length is 14 residues. Trimming cost V 1 base and J 5 bases, with 13 bases left between them. CDR3 DNA: TGTGCCAGCAGCTTGCTCGGTCCATCCCACGAGCAGTACTTC. As protein: CASSLLGPSHEQYF.

The rearrangement joins TRBV11-2 to TRBJ2-2, with 10 bases that match TRBD2. Germline CDR1 reads SGHAT; CDR2 reads FQNNGV. V lost 6 bases to trimming and J lost 4 bases; unmatched junction nucleotides: 5. CDR3 length equals 15 residues. Written as DNA, the CDR3 is TGTGCCAGCAGTCCCCGGACTAGCGGCACCGGGGAGCTGTTTTTT. This codes for CASSPRTSGTGELFF.

The V and J genes are TRBV7-6 and TRBJ2-3; TRBD2 matches at 8 bases. CDR3 length: 14 residues. V trimming: 5 bases; J trimming: 0 bases; junction bases outside the gene matches: 1. CDR1 and CDR2 from the germline V gene are SGHVS and FNYEAQ. CDR3 region: CASSPGGSTDTQYF. DNA for the CDR3: TGTGCCAGCAGCCCGGGGGGGAGCACAGATACGCAGTATTTT.

The chain links TRBV30 to TRBJ2-7, with TRBD2 matching over 10 bases. The CDR3 consists of 17 residues. The junction had 12 bases not matched to a gene; V was cut back by 1 base and J by 3 bases. CDR1 and CDR2 (germline): GTSNPN, SVGIG (reference sequence). CDR3 nucleotide sequence: TGTGCCTGGAGTGGGGGGGCTAGCGGGAGCGGTCTCTACGAGCAGTACTTC. Its translation: CAWSGGASGSGLYEQYF.

The rearrangement joins TRBV18 to TRBJ2-2; TRBD2 is a possible D gene (5 bases). The CDR3 runs 16 residues. V was trimmed by 0 bases and J by 2 bases, leaving 10 bases between them. The germline gives CDR1 KGHSH, CDR2 LQKENI. The CDR3 is CASSPPIATNTGELFF. CDR3 sequence (DNA): TGTGCCAGCTCACCACCGATAGCGACAAACACCGGGGAGCTGTTTTTT.

CDR3 DNA: TGTGCCAGCAGCCAAGATCGTCAGCGATTTGAGCAGTTCTTC. As protein: CASSQDRQRFEQFF. The chain is built from TRBV4-2 and TRBJ2-1; D ambiguous. Germline loops: CDR1 LGHNA, CDR2 YNFKEQ. With 0 bases removed from V and 9 bases from J, the gap between germline ends came to 12 bases. The CDR3 has 14 amino acids.

J is TRBJ2-7 and V is TRBV2; D unclear. The germline CDR1 and CDR2 sequences are SNHLY and FYNNEI. The CDR3 is 14 amino acids. Trimming pared 4 bases from V and 0 bases from J, leaving 10 bases between. The CDR3 sequence: CASSGTVTSYEQYF. DNA of the CDR3: TGTGCCAGCAGTGGGACGGTCACCTCCTACGAGCAGTACTTC.

The genes are TRBV6-1 and TRBJ1-5; a weak D match, TRBD1 (5 bases). Trimming shortened V by 5 bases and J by 0 bases, and 11 bases separated the two germline ends. The CDR3 length is 15 residues. CDR1 and CDR2 (germline): MNHNS, SASEGT. CDR3 residues: CASSWDGGSNQPQHF. The CDR3 DNA reads as TGTGCCAGCAGTTGGGACGGCGGTAGCAATCAGCCCCAGCATTTT.

This clone appeared a single time. The CDR3 is CASTFGGRNQPQHF. DNA for the CDR3: TGTGCCAGCACCTTCGGGGGTCGCAATCAGCCCCAGCATTTT. The J gene is TRBJ1-5, the V gene TRBV28; D perhaps matches TRBD1 (5 bases). This CDR3 has 14 residues. Between the trimmed V and J ends, which lost 7 bases and 2 bases, there was a span of 12 bases. CDR1 is MDHEN, CDR2 SYDVKM, per germline.

This clone was seen only once. The genes are TRBV11-3 and TRBJ2-5; 11 nucleotides agree with TRBD2. Germline V gene sequence: CDR1 SGHNT, CDR2 YENEEA. This CDR3 is built from 16 residues. J gave up 4 bases and V 1 base, and 5 bases lay outside the gene matches. CDR3 sequence reads: CASSLALAGGTETQYF. Written as DNA, the CDR3 is TGTGCCAGCAGCTTAGCCCTAGCGGGAGGTACAGAGACCCAGTACTTC.

The rearrangement joins TRBV5-1 to TRBJ1-2; D ambiguous. Germline V gene data show CDR1 as SGHRS and CDR2 as YFSETQ. The CDR3 is made up of 14 amino acids. The V gene lost 0 bases and the J gene lost 0 bases, with 6 bases spanning the gap. The CDR3, as DNA: TGCGCCAGCAGCTTGGGACTTACTAACTATGGCTACACCTTC. It specifies CASSLGLTNYGYTF.

The genes are TRBV18 and TRBJ2-7; D is ambiguous. The CDR3 consists of 14 residues. The germline V and J ends were trimmed by 3 bases and 0 bases, with 9 bases remaining between them. Germline V lookup: CDR1 KGHSH, CDR2 LQKENI. The CDR3 protein is CASSPESRSYEQYF. CDR3 coding DNA: TGTGCCAGCTCACCGGAGAGCCGCTCCTACGAGCAGTACTTC.

The chain couples TRBV28 to TRBJ1-2, with 12 bases that match TRBD1. This CDR3 is 12 amino acids long. Germline V lookup: CDR1 MDHEN, CDR2 SYDVKM. The J segment lost 8 bases and the V segment lost 10 bases, leaving 5 bases of the junction unmatched. The CDR3: CAIKGQGAGYTF. In DNA, the CDR3 is TGTGCCATCAAGGGACAGGGGGCGGGCTACACCTTC.

The count of this clone is one. The gene calls are TRBV9 and TRBJ1-1; no clear D gene. The length of the CDR3 is 13 residues. CDR1 SGDLS and CDR2 YYNGEE come from the germline V gene. Deletions cut 0 bases from V and 8 bases from J, with 11 bases between. The CDR3 nucleotides are TGTGCCAGCAGCGTAGAGGCGGCCAGCGAAGCTTTCTTT. Residues: CASSVEAASEAFF.

This clone was seen only once. This chain joins TRBV4-1 and TRBJ2-1; D ambiguous. This CDR3 region has 15 residues. Germline assignment: CDR1 MGHRA and CDR2 YSYEKL. Trimming left V 4 bases short and J 6 bases short, with 16 bases between. CDR3 in DNA: TGCGCCAGCAGCCTCCCTCCTAGTGGGGTCAATGAGCAGTTCTTC. Amino acids: CASSLPPSGVNEQFF.

The J gene is TRBJ2-7, the V gene TRBV2; no clear D. Trimming left V 5 bases short and J 3 bases short, with 14 bases between. CDR3 size: 14 residues. CDR1 is SNHLY and CDR2 is FYNNEI in the germline V gene. CDR3 residues: CASSRDSSYYEQYF. CDR3 nucleotides: TGTGCCAGCAGTCGCGACTCCTCTTACTACGAGCAGTACTTC. The full variable domain, with the rest looked up from reference TRBV2 and TRBJ2-7, is EPEVTQTPSHQVTQMGQEVILRCVPISNHLYFYWYRQILGQKVEFLVSFYNNEISEKSEIFDDQFSVERPDGSNFTLKIRSTKLEDSAMYFCASSRDSSYYEQYFGPGTRLTVT.

This chain links TRBV18 with TRBJ1-6; TRBD1 matches at 9 bases. The CDR3 totals 15 residues. CDR1 is KGHSH, CDR2 LQKENI, per germline. J gave up 7 bases and V 6 bases, and 7 bases lay outside the gene matches. The chain's CDR3 is CASSRLGQGNSPLHF. The DNA for the CDR3 is TGTGCCAGCTCGCGCCTGGGACAGGGAAATTCACCCCTCCACTTT. Based on the CDR3 plus reference TRBV18 and TRBJ1-6, the full variable domain is NAGVMQNPRHLVRRRGQEARLRCSPMKGHSHVYWYRQLPEEGLKFMVYLQKENIIDESGMPKERFSAEFPKEGPSILRIQQVVRGDSAAYFCASSRLGQGNSPLHFGNGTRLTVT.

The chain couples TRBV7-8 to TRBJ1-6; possibly TRBD1 for D (6 bases). This CDR3 is built from 15 residues. V was shortened by 1 base and J by 6 bases, with 10 bases between the two germline ends. Germline V CDR1 and CDR2: SGHVS, FQNEAQ. The CDR3 reads CASSLGTDPNSPLHF. The CDR3 region has the DNA TGTGCCAGCAGCTTAGGGACAGACCCTAATTCACCCCTCCACTTT.

V gene TRBV5-1 combines with J gene TRBJ2-1; 13 nucleotides align to TRBD2. V was pared by 3 bases and J by 4 bases, with 13 bases of the junction left unmatched. The CDR3 consists of 19 residues. Per germline, CDR1 SGHRS and CDR2 YFSETQ. The CDR3 DNA is TGCGCCAGCAGCTCATTGGGCCTGCCGGGACTAGCGGGATACAATGAGCAGTTCTTC. Translating gives CASSSLGLPGLAGYNEQFF.